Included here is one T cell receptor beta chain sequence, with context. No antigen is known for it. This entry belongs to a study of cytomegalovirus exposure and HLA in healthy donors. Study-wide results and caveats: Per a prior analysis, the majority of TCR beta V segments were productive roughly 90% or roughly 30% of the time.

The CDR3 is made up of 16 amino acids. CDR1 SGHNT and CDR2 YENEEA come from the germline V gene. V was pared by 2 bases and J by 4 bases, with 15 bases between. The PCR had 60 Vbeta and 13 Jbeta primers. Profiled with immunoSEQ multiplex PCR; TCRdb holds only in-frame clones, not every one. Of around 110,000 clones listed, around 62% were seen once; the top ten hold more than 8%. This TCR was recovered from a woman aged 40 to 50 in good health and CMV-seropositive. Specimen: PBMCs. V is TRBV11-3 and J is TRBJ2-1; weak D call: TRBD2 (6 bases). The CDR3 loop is CASSLRGGRAYNEQFF. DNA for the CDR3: TGTGCCAGCAGCTTAAGGGGAGGCCGGGCTTACAATGAGCAGTTCTTC.